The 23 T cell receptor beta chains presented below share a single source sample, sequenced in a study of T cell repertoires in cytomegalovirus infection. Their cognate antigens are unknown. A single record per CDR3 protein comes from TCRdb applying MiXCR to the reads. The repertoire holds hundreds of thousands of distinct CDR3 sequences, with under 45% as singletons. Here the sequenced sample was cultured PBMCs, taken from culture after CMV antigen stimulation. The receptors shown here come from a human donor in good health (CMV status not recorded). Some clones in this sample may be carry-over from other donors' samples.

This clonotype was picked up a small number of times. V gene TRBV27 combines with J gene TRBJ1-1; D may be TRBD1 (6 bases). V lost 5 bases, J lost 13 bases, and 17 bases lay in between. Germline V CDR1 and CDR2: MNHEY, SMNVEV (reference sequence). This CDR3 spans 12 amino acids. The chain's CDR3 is CASSRGGADIFF. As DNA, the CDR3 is TGTGCCAGCAGTAGGGGGGGGGCCGACATTTTCTTT.

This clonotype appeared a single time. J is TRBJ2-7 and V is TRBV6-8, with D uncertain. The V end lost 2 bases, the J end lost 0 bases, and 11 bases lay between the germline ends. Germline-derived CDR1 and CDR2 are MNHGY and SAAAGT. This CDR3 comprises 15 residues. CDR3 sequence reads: CASSYRATFSYEQYF. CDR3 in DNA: TGTGCCAGCAGTTACAGGGCGACGTTCTCCTACGAGCAGTACTTC.

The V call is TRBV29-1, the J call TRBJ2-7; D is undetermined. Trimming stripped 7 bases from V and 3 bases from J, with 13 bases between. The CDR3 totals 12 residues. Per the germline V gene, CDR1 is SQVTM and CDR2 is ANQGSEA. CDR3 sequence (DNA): TGCAGCGCGAGAGCCGGTTTCTACGAGCAGTACTTC. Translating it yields CSARAGFYEQYF.

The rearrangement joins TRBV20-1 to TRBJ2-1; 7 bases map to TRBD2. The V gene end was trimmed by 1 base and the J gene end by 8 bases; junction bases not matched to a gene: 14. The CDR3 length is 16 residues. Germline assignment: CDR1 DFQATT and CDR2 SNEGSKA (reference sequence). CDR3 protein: CSARVGTTDPRDEQFF. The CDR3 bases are TGCAGTGCTAGAGTGGGGACTACCGACCCCCGGGATGAGCAGTTCTTC.

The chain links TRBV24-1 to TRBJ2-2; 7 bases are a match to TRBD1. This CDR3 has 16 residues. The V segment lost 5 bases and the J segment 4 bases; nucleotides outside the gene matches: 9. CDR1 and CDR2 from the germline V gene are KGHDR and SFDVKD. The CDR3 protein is CATSGTGDGVTGELFF. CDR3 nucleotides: TGTGCCACCAGTGGTACAGGGGATGGGGTCACCGGGGAGCTGTTTTTT.

CDR3 bases: TGTGCCAGCAGCGTGACAAGAACTAATGAAAAACTGTTTTTT. This codes for CASSVTRTNEKLFF. This chain joins TRBV12-3 or TRBV12-4 and TRBJ1-4; D gene unclear. V lost 6 bases and J 1 base, leaving 9 bases between the germline ends. This CDR3 has 14 amino acids.

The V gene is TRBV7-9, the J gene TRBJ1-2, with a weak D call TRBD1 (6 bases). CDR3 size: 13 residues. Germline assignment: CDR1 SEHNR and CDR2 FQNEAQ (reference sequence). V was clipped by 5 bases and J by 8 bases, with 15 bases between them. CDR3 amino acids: CASSGSGAGGYTF. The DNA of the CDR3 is TGTGCCAGCAGCGGATCGGGGGCCGGCGGCTACACCTTC.

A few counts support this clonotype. The CDR3 is CASSPPASGRGNEQFF. The CDR3 coding sequence is TGTGCCAGCAGCCCCCCGGCTAGCGGGAGGGGAAATGAGCAGTTCTTC. The chain recombines TRBV11-2 with TRBJ2-1; the match to TRBD2 covers 12 bases. This CDR3 has 16 residues. From germline, CDR1 is SGHAT and CDR2 FQNNGV. Trimming cost V 5 bases and J 7 bases; bases outside gene matches: 9.

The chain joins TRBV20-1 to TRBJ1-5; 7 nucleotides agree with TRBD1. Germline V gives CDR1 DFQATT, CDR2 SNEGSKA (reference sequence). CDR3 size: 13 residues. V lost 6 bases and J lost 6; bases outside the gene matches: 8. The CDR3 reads CSARGQEFQPQHF. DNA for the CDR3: TGCAGTGCCCGTGGACAGGAGTTTCAGCCCCAGCATTTT.

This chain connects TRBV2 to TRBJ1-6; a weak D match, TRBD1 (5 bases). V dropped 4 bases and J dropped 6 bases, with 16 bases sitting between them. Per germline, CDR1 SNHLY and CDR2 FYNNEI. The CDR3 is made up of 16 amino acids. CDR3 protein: CASSGSPGQTNSPLHF. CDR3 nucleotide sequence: TGTGCCAGCAGTGGAAGCCCGGGGCAAACTAATTCACCCCTCCACTTT.

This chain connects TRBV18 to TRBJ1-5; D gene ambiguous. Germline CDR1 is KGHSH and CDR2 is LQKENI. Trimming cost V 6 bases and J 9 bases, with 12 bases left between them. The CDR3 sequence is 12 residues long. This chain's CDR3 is CASSPEEGPQHF. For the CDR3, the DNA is TGTGCCAGCTCTCCTGAGGAAGGGCCCCAGCATTTT.

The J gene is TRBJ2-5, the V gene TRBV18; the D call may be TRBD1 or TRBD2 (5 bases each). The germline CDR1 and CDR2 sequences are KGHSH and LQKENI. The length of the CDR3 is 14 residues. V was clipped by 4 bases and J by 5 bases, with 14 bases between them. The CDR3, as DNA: TGTGCCAGCTCACGAGGGGTAGCGACGGAGACCCAGTACTTC. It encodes CASSRGVATETQYF. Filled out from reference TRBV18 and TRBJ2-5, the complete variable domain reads NAGVMQNPRHLVRRRGQEARLRCSPMKGHSHVYWYRQLPEEGLKFMVYLQKENIIDESGMPKERFSAEFPKEGPSILRIQQVVRGDSAAYFCASSRGVATETQYFGPGTRLLVL.

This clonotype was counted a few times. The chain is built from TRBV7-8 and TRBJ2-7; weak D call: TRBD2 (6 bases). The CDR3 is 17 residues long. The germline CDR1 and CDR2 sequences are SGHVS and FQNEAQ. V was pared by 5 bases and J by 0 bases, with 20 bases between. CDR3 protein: CASSLRVGRTASYEQYF. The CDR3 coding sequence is TGTGCCAGCAGCCTAAGGGTGGGGAGGACGGCCTCCTACGAGCAGTACTTC. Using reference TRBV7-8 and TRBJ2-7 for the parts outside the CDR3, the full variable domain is GAGVSQSPRYKVAKRGQDVALRCDPISGHVSLFWYQQALGQGPEFLTYFQNEAQLDKSGLPSDRFFAERPEGSVSTLKIQRTQQEDSAVYLCASSLRVGRTASYEQYFGPGTRLTVT.

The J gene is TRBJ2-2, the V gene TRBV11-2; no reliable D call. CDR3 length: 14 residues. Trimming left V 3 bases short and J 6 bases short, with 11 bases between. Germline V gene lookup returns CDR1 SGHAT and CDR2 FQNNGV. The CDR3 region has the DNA TGTGCCAGCAGCTTCAGGAATTACGCCGGGGAGCTGTTTTTT. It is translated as CASSFRNYAGELFF.

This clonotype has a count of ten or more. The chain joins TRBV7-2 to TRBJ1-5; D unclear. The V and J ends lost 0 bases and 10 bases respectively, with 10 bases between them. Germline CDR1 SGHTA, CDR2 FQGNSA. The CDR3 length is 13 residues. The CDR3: CASSLAHGLPQHF. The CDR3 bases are TGTGCCAGCAGCTTAGCTCACGGGCTTCCCCAGCATTTT.

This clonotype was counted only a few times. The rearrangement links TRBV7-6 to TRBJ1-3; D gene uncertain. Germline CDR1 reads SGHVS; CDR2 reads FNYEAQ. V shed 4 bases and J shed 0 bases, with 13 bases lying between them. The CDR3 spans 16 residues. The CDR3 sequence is CASSSPGRGSGNTIYF. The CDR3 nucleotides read TGTGCCAGCAGCTCGCCCGGACGGGGCTCTGGAAACACCATATATTTT.

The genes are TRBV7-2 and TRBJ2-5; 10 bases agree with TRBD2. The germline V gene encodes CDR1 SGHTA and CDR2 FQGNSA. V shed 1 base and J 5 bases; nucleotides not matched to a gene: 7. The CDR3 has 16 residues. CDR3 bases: TGTGCCAGCAGCTTAGGATTAGCGGGGGGCTTTGAGACCCAGTACTTC. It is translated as CASSLGLAGGFETQYF.

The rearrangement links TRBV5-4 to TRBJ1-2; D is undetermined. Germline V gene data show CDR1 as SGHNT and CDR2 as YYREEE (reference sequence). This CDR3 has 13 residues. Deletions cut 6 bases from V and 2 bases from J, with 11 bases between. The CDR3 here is CASTTRQNYGYTF. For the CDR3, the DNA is TGTGCCAGCACCACACGGCAGAACTATGGCTACACCTTC.

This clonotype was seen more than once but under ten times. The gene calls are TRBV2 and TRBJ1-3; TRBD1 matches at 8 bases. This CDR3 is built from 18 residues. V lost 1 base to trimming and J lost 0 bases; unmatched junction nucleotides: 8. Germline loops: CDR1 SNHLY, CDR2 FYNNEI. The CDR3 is CASSEGVRTGRSGNTIYF. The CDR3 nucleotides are TGTGCCAGCAGTGAAGGGGTTCGGACAGGGCGCTCTGGAAACACCATATATTTT. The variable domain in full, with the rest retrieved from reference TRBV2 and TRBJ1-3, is EPEVTQTPSHQVTQMGQEVILRCVPISNHLYFYWYRQILGQKVEFLVSFYNNEISEKSEIFDDQFSVERPDGSNFTLKIRSTKLEDSAMYFCASSEGVRTGRSGNTIYFGEGSWLTVV.

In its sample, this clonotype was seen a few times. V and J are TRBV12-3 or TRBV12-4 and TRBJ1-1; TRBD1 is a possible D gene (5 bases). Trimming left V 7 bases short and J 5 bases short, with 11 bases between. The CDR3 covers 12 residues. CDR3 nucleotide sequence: TGTGCCAGCAACCTGGGGGGGACTGAAGCTTTCTTT. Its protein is CASNLGGTEAFF.

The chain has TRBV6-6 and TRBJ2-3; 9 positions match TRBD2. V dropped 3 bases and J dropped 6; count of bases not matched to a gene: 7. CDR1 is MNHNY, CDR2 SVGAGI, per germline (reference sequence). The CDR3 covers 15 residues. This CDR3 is CASSYRAGGPDTQYF. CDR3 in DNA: TGTGCCAGCAGTTATAGGGCGGGGGGGCCGGATACGCAGTATTTT.

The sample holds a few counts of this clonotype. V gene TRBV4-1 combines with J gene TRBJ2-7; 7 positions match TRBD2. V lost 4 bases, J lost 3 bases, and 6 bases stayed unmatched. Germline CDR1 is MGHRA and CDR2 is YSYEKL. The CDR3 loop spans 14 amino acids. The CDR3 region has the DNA TGCGCCAGCAGCCCCCGGGGGGAGGGCTACGAGCAGTACTTC. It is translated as CASSPRGEGYEQYF.

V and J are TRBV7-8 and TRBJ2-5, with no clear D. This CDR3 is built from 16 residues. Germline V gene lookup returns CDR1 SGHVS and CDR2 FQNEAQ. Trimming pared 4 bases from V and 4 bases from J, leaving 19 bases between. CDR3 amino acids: CASSSNTAGRGETQYF. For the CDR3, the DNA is TGTGCCAGCAGCTCCAACACTGCAGGTCGTGGAGAGACCCAGTACTTC.